In this sample, the clone carrying this TCR beta chain turned up many times. Patients were excluded for uncontrolled infection, other autoimmune disease, pregnancy or lactation. RNA transcripts served as the template for amplifying TCR beta CDR3 regions. The study used the HTBI primer set for a first-round RT-PCR of the TCR CDR3. Via MiXCR, TCRdb re-called the multiplex PCR reads, giving one row per CDR3 protein. The table lists over 250,000 distinct CDR3 sequences, 20% to 30% of them singletons. This record belongs to a study of T cells in Graves' hyperthyroidism and ophthalmopathy. Study context: Peripheral blood sampling occurred at initial diagnosis, before any treatment.

Germline values: CDR1 DFQATT, CDR2 SNEGSKA (reference sequence). V gave up 6 bases and J gave up 4 bases, with 19 bases separating them. CDR3 size: 15 residues. The rearrangement joins TRBV20-1 to TRBJ1-5, with D perhaps TRBD1 (6 bases). This TCR derives from a man in his forties with Graves' hyperthyroidism that later progressed to Graves' ophthalmopathy. Sequencing was carried out using blood. CDR3: CSANLGGRLNQPQHF. The DNA of the CDR3 is TGCAGTGCCAATCTGGGGGGGCGATTGAATCAGCCCCAGCATTTT.